This T cell receptor (beta chain) came from a study of T cells in Graves' hyperthyroidism and ophthalmopathy. Regarding the study as a whole: A median around 5.9 months before onset, the model predicted ophthalmopathy.

The investigators amplified TCR beta CDR3 regions from RNA transcripts. The TCR CDR3 was amplified in a first-round RT-PCR using the HTBI primer set. One entry per CDR3 protein results from TCRdb running MiXCR on the multiplex PCR reads. In the table there are approximately 430,000 distinct CDR3 sequences, approximately 14% of which are singletons. PBMCs were derived from about 10 ml fresh peripheral blood. This clonotype occurred many times. Its antigen is as yet unknown. The CDR3 is 12 amino acids. V shed 5 bases and J shed 4 bases, with 11 bases lying between them. Germline values: CDR1 GTSNPN, CDR2 SVGIG (reference sequence).

The chain couples TRBV30 to TRBJ1-2, with D perhaps matching TRBD1 (5 bases). This receptor was identified in a man younger than 35 with Graves' ophthalmopathy. The sample consisted of blood. DNA of the CDR3: TGTGCCTGGGGCCGGGACGGCTATGGCTACACCTTC. This encodes CAWGRDGYGYTF.